This entry is about one TCR beta chain. This sample was taken from a study of blood T cell repertoires in COVID-19. Background on the study: Samples of COVID-19 (acute and convalescent) were obtained from the United States, Italy and Spain.

V was trimmed by 4 bases and J by 5 bases, leaving 10 bases between them. This CDR3 is built from 13 residues. Germline V gene data show CDR1 as SGHRS and CDR2 as YFSETQ. In the authors' methods: Amplification from reference gene primers served as the basis for estimated nucleated cell counts. TCRdb's table, derived via immunoSEQ multiplex PCR, lists solely in-frame clones and lacks some. Clonal size and the V and J genes are those of that table, whereas D and trimming came from the DNA. The data hold some 350,000 clones, with 90% observed a single time. The V gene is TRBV5-1, the J gene TRBJ1-5; D gene ambiguous. Sequencing was carried out using peripheral blood. The sequence derives from a man younger than 35 with active or convalescent COVID-19. The CDR3 nucleotides read TGCGCCAGCAGCCCCGCCACAGATCAGCCCCAGCATTTT. The encoded protein is CASSPATDQPQHF.